This T cell receptor (beta chain) was documented in a study of blood T cell repertoires in COVID-19. Study details: Samples representing acute and convalescent COVID-19 were sourced from the United States, Italy and Spain.

Enrollment of patients from Seattle took place during active infection, with longitudinal follow-up. As handled by the study authors: Estimation of nucleated cell counts was performed using reference gene primer amplification. The repertoire was sequenced with immunoSEQ multiplex PCR; TCRdb's copy has only in-frame clones and lacks some. D and trimming were read from the DNA, whereas the V and J calls and clone size are those reported in that table. The profile shows some 250,000 clones, around 87% of them singletons. There are 18 residues in the CDR3. After removal of 4 bases from V and 1 base from J, the junction contained 15 bases not matched to a gene. Germline CDR1 and CDR2: MNHNS and SASEGT. This clone was seen a few times.

The V gene is TRBV6-1, the J gene TRBJ1-1, with 7 nucleotides matching TRBD1. This receptor was obtained from a woman aged 60-75 years with COVID-19, enrolled during active disease. Sequencing was performed on peripheral blood. The CDR3 DNA is TGTGCCAGCAGTGGAAGAAATTTGGGGACAGAGTGGAACACTGAAGCTTTCTTT. Its protein product is CASSGRNLGTEWNTEAFF.